This entry features one T cell receptor (beta chain) sequence. Extracted from the samples, RNA was reverse transcribed into cDNA to serve as the sequencing template. Profiling relied on immunoSEQ multiplex PCR, and the TCRdb table lists in-frame clones only, not all of them. Of about 210,000 clones listed, around three fifths are singletons. This entry is derived from a study of CD8+ T cells in alopecia areata. Indicated treatment: oral pan-JAK inhibitor, 5-10 mg twice daily. As part of sample collection, lesional scalp punch biopsies and peripheral blood were taken from alopecia areata patients. The CDR3 is 15 residues long. V was clipped by 1 base and J by 4 bases, with 12 bases between them. Germline CDR1 SGHTA, CDR2 FQGNSA.

This TCR came from a human donor with alopecia areata. Sequences were derived from CD4+ T cells sorted from blood, sampled at week 4, from a patient treated with tofacitinib. This chain links TRBV7-2 with TRBJ2-3, with D perhaps being TRBD1 or TRBD2 (6 bases each). CDR3 DNA: TGTGCCAGCAGCTTAGGGGGGGCGAGTGCAGATACGCAGTATTTT. As protein: CASSLGGASADTQYF.